This T cell receptor (beta chain) was obtained from a study of shared clonotypes between healthy human individuals (dated by TCRdb to about 2020). Background for the entire study: A couple of women and three men aged 18 to 49 years were included in the cohort. To estimate repertoire size and how much clonotypes are shared between individuals, the study performed deep sequencing of blood TCR repertoires from a few healthy adults. Leukapheresis yielded between about 0.85 and 9 billion PBMCs per donor. To increase sequencing depth and limit assay-specific biases, TCR repertoire library preparation and sequencing were carried out by different laboratories using diverse techniques. Per donor, three plates each were used for CD4 naive and CD4 memory, two for CD8 naive, and one for CD8 memory.

Paper-wide results and their limitations: The small number of donors limited the genetic and exposure-history diversity represented. Naive subsets generally had larger estimated clonotype richness than memory subsets did. Clonotypes shared by all four sorted-subset donors showed higher generation probabilities than non-shared clonotypes. Sampling was limited to blood, and TCR repertoires in tissue likely differ from TCR repertoires in blood. Pairwise subsampling led to the expectation that sequencing depth would affect the degree of clonotype sharing among donors. Sharing across four donors was observed for approximately 5% of naive CD4, over 3% of naive CD8, over 2% of memory CD4, and about 0.4% of memory CD8 clonotypes. Rarefaction of sorted-subset datasets indicated incomplete sequencing despite the large sequencing depth.

In regard to this clone: Its binding antigen is unknown. One base away there is no much larger clone; base qualities are not given.

TCR CDR3 regions were amplified from genomic DNA by multiplex PCR using the deep immunoSEQ assay. Genomic DNA extracted from each cell subset was distributed evenly over all wells of several immunoSEQ 96-well plates, and each plate served as one replicate. For sorted subsets, each replicate PCR was loaded with roughly 190 ng genomic DNA, equivalent to 25,000 to 35,000 T cell genomes. The purified libraries were quantified using a Qubit 3.0 fluorometer, sized with a Bioanalyzer 2100, and then quantified again using the KAPA Library Quantification kit. Every immunoSEQ 96-well plate was sequenced on a separate single-read 150-cycle Illumina NextSeq 550 flow cell. The paper's data handling went like this. Because the immunoSEQ output held only junctional sequences and lacked quality scores, the filtering could not match the filtering applied to full-length reads. To assign V/J genes and CDR3, sequences were annotated against IMGT germline references using PyIR, a Python wrapper for IgBLAST v1.9. Reads with weak V/J assignments (E-value above 1e-6), missing CDR3, stop codons, out-of-frame junctions, or ambiguous translated residues were removed. A V3J clonotype was defined by an identical inferred V gene, J gene, and CDR3 amino acid sequence. To compute the percentage overlap between repertoires, the number of shared unique clonotypes was divided by the size of the smaller repertoire. Richness of each repertoire was evaluated using RTK rarefaction, the Chao1 estimator, and Recon v2.1 estimates of unobserved clonotypes. OLGA was used to compute generation probabilities for all TCRbeta clonotypes that the gDNA method yielded from a few donors. In TCRdb, the immuneACCESS table is reduced to in-frame sequences with V and J assigned. These tables do not hold every clone; where another copy was compared, an unresolved V gene accounts for under half, and the others remain unexplained. That table gives V, J and clone size, and the DNA gave D and trimming. The sample table contains approximately 2,000,000 clones; only one count was recorded for 80% to 95% of them. The biggest ten clones account for around 1.8% of the sample.

For the CD8 naive samples, CD45RO-negative cells were positively selected for CCR7, yielding a CD45RA+CCR7+ population from which TemRA cells were excluded. Healthy HIV-negative adults with no recently reported acute infections or vaccinations were included as donors. Every donor was a Caucasian adult residing in Nashville, Tennessee, USA. After blood collection by leukapheresis, PBMCs were isolated using Ficoll-Histopaque density gradient centrifugation and then cryopreserved in the vapor phase of liquid nitrogen. Purity and quantity of every magnetically sorted T cell population were checked by analytical flow cytometry. Genomic DNA was isolated from each sorted fraction and quantified by UV absorbance on a Nanodrop 2000c. The sample taken for sequencing was naive CD8+ T cells from PBMCs. This sample's cell subset or site label indicates: CD45RA+CCR7+. This sequence was found in a man between 18 and 35 years old in good health. Some clones in this sample may be carry-over from other donors' samples.

The CDR3 has the sequence CASSIGDRVSGANVLTF. The nucleotides are TGTGCCAGTAGTATAGGGGACAGGGTCTCTGGGGCCAACGTCCTGACTTTC. The chain joins TRBV19 to TRBJ2-6; TRBD1 aligns with 9 central bases. Compared with germline, V lacks 1 base and J lacks 0 bases; bases without a gene match: 1. Inclusive of the bounding cysteine and phenylalanine, the CDR3 is 17 residues long. Kept here is only the CDR3 DNA, which spans 51 bases and is read in frame from base 1. The germline V gene (reference sequence) yields LNHDA for CDR1 and SQIVND for CDR2.